This record concerns one T cell receptor (beta chain) sequence. Its antigen is as yet unknown. V trimming: 6 bases; J trimming: 6 bases; junction bases outside the gene matches: 8. Germline V gives CDR1 LNHDA, CDR2 SQIVND (reference sequence). CDR3 length equals 14 residues. This entry is derived from a study of cytomegalovirus exposure and HLA in healthy donors. Study-level points and caveats: It was reported that the classifier diagnosed cytomegalovirus status with high specificity and sensitivity in both the original and validation cohorts. HLA-A and HLA-B allele assignments for most subjects were reportedly predicted accurately using TCR beta sequences. Later findings reportedly placed an Asian-associated ancestry cluster below the roughly 730-donor mean for N-insertions.

The PCR contained 60 Vbeta and 13 Jbeta primers. Clones were read by immunoSEQ multiplex PCR, and TCRdb kept only the in-frame ones, dropping some. Its table records tens of thousands of clones. The receptor comes from a woman in her thirties in good health and CMV-seronegative. Input material: PBMCs. V and J are TRBV19 and TRBJ1-5; TRBD1 matches at 7 bases. The CDR3, as DNA: TGTGCCAGTAGCGACAGGGTTAATGGTCAGCCCCAGCATTTT. It translates to CASSDRVNGQPQHF. Filled out from reference TRBV19 and TRBJ1-5, the complete variable domain reads DGGITQSPKYLFRKEGQNVTLSCEQNLNHDAMYWYRQDPGQGLRLIYYSQIVNDFQKGDIAEGYSVSREKKESFPLTVTSAQKNPTAFYLCASSDRVNGQPQHFGDGTRLSIL.